The clone carrying this TCR beta chain has only one observation. The sample originates from a study of blood T cell repertoires in COVID-19. Overall study context: The United States, Italy and Spain provided the acute and convalescent COVID-19 samples. PBMCs, B-cell-depleted T cells, or T cells were the source of the cDNA or gDNA that made up the material.

The authors' processing: For nucleated cells, counts were estimated from reference gene primer amplification. The assay was immunoSEQ multiplex PCR, and TCRdb's table has in-frame clones only and misses some. V and J calls and clone size follow that table, whereas D and trimming were derived from the DNA. The table has about 120,000 clones, approximately 87% seen once. Sequences were obtained from peripheral blood. The receptor comes from a man between 25 and 39 years old with acute or convalescent COVID-19.

CDR3 DNA: TGTGCCAGCAGGAGGGAGACTTGGGCTGGCAATGAGCAGTTCTTC. Amino acid sequence: CASRRETWAGNEQFF. The chain joins TRBV6-5 to TRBJ2-1; weak D call: TRBD2 (5 bases). The CDR3 covers 15 residues. The germline CDR1 and CDR2 sequences are MNHEY and SVGAGI. Trimming removed 6 bases from V and 6 bases from J, with 18 bases in between.